This T cell receptor beta chain comes out of a study of blood T cell repertoires in COVID-19. V shed 3 bases, J shed 3 bases, and the junction held 4 bases outside the gene matches. This CDR3 has 15 residues. Per germline, CDR1 SEHNR and CDR2 FQNEAQ (reference sequence). Profiling relied on immunoSEQ multiplex PCR, and the TCRdb table lists in-frame clones only, not all of them. The table includes about 360,000 clones, around 87% detected once. The sample consisted of PBMCs or T cells enriched from blood (not recorded which). The sequence was collected from a man aged 25 to 45 who had recovered from COVID-19. This chain connects TRBV7-9 to TRBJ2-3, with 9 bases matching TRBD2. The CDR3 reads CASSLVAGATDTQYF. Written as DNA, the CDR3 is TGTGCCAGCAGCTTGGTAGCGGGGGCGACAGATACGCAGTATTTT.